The 26 T cell receptor beta chains listed next were all sequenced from one sample in a study of blood T cell repertoires in COVID-19. Sequencing was performed with immunoSEQ multiplex PCR; in TCRdb, only in-frame clones are kept and a portion is missing. The sample lists around 250,000 clones; approximately 82% were seen once. The sequenced material came from peripheral blood. These receptor sequences come from a woman younger than 35 with acute or convalescent COVID-19.

This clone was counted between two and nine times. J is TRBJ1-6 and V is TRBV28, with D perhaps matching TRBD1 (6 bases). Germline V gene sequence: CDR1 MDHEN, CDR2 SYDVKM. CDR3 length: 16 residues. Between the trimmed V and J ends, which lost 6 bases and 9 bases, there was a span of 21 bases. In nucleotides, the CDR3 is TGTGCCAGCAGAAAAACCGGGACATCTTTAAGTTCACCCCTCCACTTT. It yields the protein CASRKTGTSLSSPLHF.

V and J are TRBV9 and TRBJ2-1; TRBD2 agrees at 13 bases. The CDR3 loop spans 15 amino acids. The germline CDR1 and CDR2 sequences are SGDLS and YYNGEE. J lost 5 bases, V lost 3 bases, and 2 bases had no gene match. CDR3 sequence (DNA): TGTGCCAGCAGCGCGGGACTAGCGGGGAACAATGAGCAGTTCTTC. The encoded protein is CASSAGLAGNNEQFF.

The gene calls are TRBV27 and TRBJ1-1; TRBD1 is a possible D gene (5 bases). V was cut by 5 bases and J by 6 bases, with 28 bases left in between. Per the germline V gene, CDR1 is MNHEY and CDR2 is SMNVEV (reference sequence). This CDR3 has 18 residues. For the CDR3, the DNA is TGTGCCAGCAGTCCCCTAGGAGGTTTGTTGCGGGGACCACCTGAAGCTTTCTTT. It encodes CASSPLGGLLRGPPEAFF.

The chain carries TRBV28 and TRBJ2-3; possible D gene TRBD2, 7 bases. The germline gives CDR1 MDHEN, CDR2 SYDVKM. The V gene lost 5 bases and the J gene lost 3 bases, with 18 bases spanning the gap. The CDR3 is 16 amino acids. CDR3 residues: CASSRGPGEGTDTQYF. The CDR3 nucleotides read TGTGCCAGCAGTCGGGGTCCAGGGGAGGGTACAGATACGCAGTATTTT.

J is TRBJ1-2 and V is TRBV10-3; D gene uncertain. This CDR3 has 15 residues. Germline values: CDR1 ENHRY, CDR2 SYGVKD. Trimming shortened V by 2 bases and J by 5 bases, and 15 bases separated the two germline ends. The CDR3 here is CAISEEVRGFYGYTF. CDR3 coding DNA: TGTGCCATCAGTGAGGAGGTCCGTGGGTTTTATGGCTACACCTTC.

The chain carries TRBV29-1 and TRBJ1-5, with 9 bases lining up with TRBD1. Trimming at V came to 8 bases and at J to 3 bases, leaving 11 bases not matched to a gene. The CDR3 covers 15 residues. Looked up from germline, CDR1 is SQVTM and CDR2 is ANQGSEA. CDR3 region: CSPPRDRALNQPQHF. For the CDR3, the DNA is TGCAGCCCCCCACGGGACAGGGCTCTCAATCAGCCCCAGCATTTT.

CDR3 amino acids: CASRTGQGTYEQYF. CDR3 coding DNA: TGTGCCAGCCGTACGGGACAGGGGACCTACGAGCAGTACTTC. The chain is built from TRBV6-6 and TRBJ2-7; TRBD1 matches at 10 bases. V shed 8 bases, J shed 2 bases, and the junction held 6 bases outside the gene matches. The germline V gene encodes CDR1 MNHNY and CDR2 SVGAGI (reference sequence). The CDR3 spans 14 residues.

The J gene is TRBJ1-5, the V gene TRBV3-1 (or the pseudogene TRBV3-2); possibly TRBD1 for D (5 bases). The CDR3 length is 12 residues. The germline CDR1 and CDR2 sequences are LGHDT and YNNKEL (reference sequence). Trimming took off 4 bases at V and 7 bases at J, with 8 bases between the two ends. CDR3 loop: CASSRSGQPQHF. Here the CDR3 DNA reads TGTGCCAGCAGCCGCTCAGGGCAGCCCCAGCATTTT.

The chain employs TRBV11-2 and TRBJ2-1, with TRBD2 identical over 10 bases. The germline gives CDR1 SGHAT, CDR2 FQNNGV. The CDR3 contains 17 residues. Trimming at V came to 1 base and at J to 7 bases, leaving 10 bases not matched to a gene. The CDR3 is CASSLVGSGRDKNEQFF. As DNA, the CDR3 is TGTGCCAGCAGCTTAGTTGGGAGCGGGAGGGACAAGAATGAGCAGTTCTTC.

This clone was counted once. J is TRBJ1-5 and V is TRBV4-1; 10 bases agree with TRBD1. CDR1 is MGHRA, CDR2 YSYEKL, per germline. This CDR3 spans 17 amino acids. Trimming at V came to 1 base and at J to 5 bases, leaving 8 bases not matched to a gene. As DNA, the CDR3 is TGCGCCAGCAGCCAAGCTCAGGACAGGGGGATATATCAGCCCCAGCATTTT. As protein: CASSQAQDRGIYQPQHF.

The chain uses TRBV3-1 (or the pseudogene TRBV3-2) and TRBJ2-1; D unclear. Between the trimmed V and J ends, which lost 5 bases and 8 bases, there was a span of 13 bases. The length of the CDR3 is 13 residues. Germline assignment: CDR1 LGHDT and CDR2 YNNKEL (reference sequence). The CDR3 coding sequence is TGTGCCAGCAGCTCTCCCCCGAGCCATGAGCAGTTCTTC. This sequence encodes CASSSPPSHEQFF.

The gene calls are TRBV5-1 and TRBJ1-1; 10 bases are shared with TRBD1. The CDR3 has 14 amino acids. J gave up 4 bases and V 4 bases, and 4 bases lay outside the gene matches. The germline V gene has CDR1 SGHRS and CDR2 YFSETQ. CDR3 protein: CASSRWTGGTEAFF. DNA of the CDR3: TGCGCCAGCAGCCGATGGACAGGGGGCACTGAAGCTTTCTTT.

The chain uses TRBV7-2 and TRBJ2-7, with 12 bases that match TRBD1. V lost 2 bases and J lost 0; bases outside the gene matches: 2. This CDR3 comprises 16 residues. Germline V gene data show CDR1 as SGHTA and CDR2 as FQGNSA. CDR3 DNA sequence: TGTGCCAGCAGCTTACGGGGACAGGGGGCCTCCTACGAGCAGTACTTC. Translated: CASSLRGQGASYEQYF.

The CDR3 loop reads CASSSQGARGYTF. The CDR3 bases are TGTGCCAGCAGCTCACAGGGGGCCCGGGGCTACACCTTC. This sequence joins TRBV12-3 or TRBV12-4 and TRBJ1-2; 9 bases match TRBD1. The CDR3 loop spans 13 amino acids. J lost 8 bases, V lost 6 bases, and 7 bases had no gene match.

The table lists this clone with a count of one. The chain combines TRBV13 with TRBJ2-7, with 9 nucleotides matching TRBD2. Germline loops: CDR1 PRHDT, CDR2 FYEKMQ (reference sequence). This CDR3 is 15 amino acids long. The V and J ends lost 2 bases and 4 bases, in that order; junction bases with no gene match: 6. The CDR3 sequence: CASSLSGLAGYEQYF. CDR3 sequence (DNA): TGTGCCAGCAGCTTATCTGGGCTAGCGGGATACGAGCAGTACTTC.

This clone was recorded once. This rearrangement joins TRBV6-2 or TRBV6-3 to TRBJ1-5; the D is unclear. Germline CDR1 is MNHEY and CDR2 is SVGEGT. The CDR3 covers 15 residues. V was clipped by 5 bases and J by 5 bases, with 16 bases between them. The CDR3 loop reads CASSRRQVGDQPQHF. The CDR3 nucleotides are TGTGCCAGCAGTCGAAGGCAGGTTGGCGATCAGCCCCAGCATTTT.

This sequence joins TRBV11-3 and TRBJ2-1; D possibly corresponds to TRBD1 (5 bases). The germline gives CDR1 SGHNT, CDR2 YENEEA. This CDR3 is built from 16 residues. V lost 3 bases to trimming and J lost 0 bases, with 12 bases between them. The CDR3 coding sequence is TGTGCCAGCAGCTTTATTGGGGCTAGCTCCTACAATGAGCAGTTCTTC. It translates to CASSFIGASSYNEQFF.

V usage is TRBV29-1 and J usage is TRBJ2-1, with 8 bases that match TRBD1. J gave up 0 bases and V 8 bases, and 6 bases lay outside the gene matches. This CDR3 has 14 residues. Per the germline V gene, CDR1 is SQVTM and CDR2 is ANQGSEA. The CDR3: CSTRQGSSYNEQFF. The DNA of the CDR3 is TGCAGCACCCGACAGGGGTCCTCCTACAATGAGCAGTTCTTC.

The chain carries TRBV19 and TRBJ2-7; TRBD2 aligns across 12 bases. The trim removed 5 bases at V and 1 base at J, leaving 15 bases unmatched. This CDR3 contains 19 residues. Germline values: CDR1 LNHDA, CDR2 SQIVND (reference sequence). The CDR3 DNA is TGTGCCAGTAGTTCCCAATACGGACTAGCGGGACTACGATCCTACGAGCAGTACTTC. This codes for CASSSQYGLAGLRSYEQYF.

CDR3 sequence: CASSYSTGSYTEAFF. DNA for the CDR3: TGTGCCAGCAGCTACTCGACAGGGAGCTACACTGAAGCTTTCTTT. The V call is TRBV5-4, the J call TRBJ1-1; 7 bases map to TRBD1. CDR1 is SGHNT and CDR2 is YYREEE in the germline V gene (reference sequence). J gave up 3 bases and V 3 bases, and 8 bases lay outside the gene matches. The length of the CDR3 is 15 residues.

The chain is built from TRBV5-5 and TRBJ1-1; no clear D gene. CDR3 length: 15 amino acids. V dropped 2 bases and J dropped 0 bases, with 11 bases sitting between them. The germline gives CDR1 SGHKS, CDR2 YYEKEE (reference sequence). The CDR3 protein is CASSLRSSVNTEAFF. In DNA, the CDR3 is TGTGCCAGCAGCTTACGGTCCTCGGTGAACACTGAAGCTTTCTTT.

The V and J genes are TRBV6-5 and TRBJ2-7; 11 bases agree with TRBD2. Trimming cost V 9 bases and J 3 bases; bases outside gene matches: 7. This CDR3 comprises 14 residues. In germline, CDR1 is MNHEY, CDR2 SVGAGI. In nucleotides, the CDR3 is TGTGCCAGTCACTCCGGGACTAGCGGCTACGAGCAGTACTTC. It codes for CASHSGTSGYEQYF.

The chain is built from TRBV4-3 and TRBJ2-1; 10 nucleotides line up with TRBD2. The CDR3 is 16 residues long. Germline V gene lookup returns CDR1 LGHNA and CDR2 YSLEER. The J segment lost 8 bases and the V segment lost 0 bases, leaving 7 bases of the junction unmatched. CDR3 loop: CASSQDLLAGQDEQFF. CDR3 nucleotides: TGCGCCAGCAGCCAAGATTTACTAGCGGGGCAGGATGAGCAGTTCTTC.

V is TRBV11-2 and J is TRBJ2-3, with 10 bases lining up with TRBD2. The V and J ends lost 1 base and 5 bases, in that order; junction bases with no gene match: 9. The CDR3 spans 17 residues. The V gene's germline CDR1 is SGHAT and CDR2 FQNNGV. Here the CDR3 reads CASSLVGLAGEKDTQYF. The CDR3 DNA reads TGTGCCAGCAGCTTAGTAGGTCTAGCGGGAGAGAAAGATACGCAGTATTTT.

This clone showed up just once. The CDR3 nucleotides read TGTGCCATCAGTGGTAAGACAGGGATACCAGATACGCAGTATTTT. This sequence encodes CAISGKTGIPDTQYF. The V and J genes are TRBV10-3 and TRBJ2-3; 7 bases fit TRBD1. Trimming removed 4 bases from V and 4 bases from J; junction bases left unmatched: 8. This CDR3 region has 15 residues. Germline lookup yields CDR1 ENHRY and CDR2 SYGVKD.

A word on this clone: At the DNA level, this CDR3 is encoded by other sequences in the same sample as well. V is TRBV5-4 and J is TRBJ2-7; 11 bases align to TRBD2. This CDR3 is 16 amino acids long. The germline V gene encodes CDR1 SGHNT and CDR2 YYREEE (reference sequence). Trimming removed 0 bases from V and 4 bases from J; junction bases left unmatched: 6. The CDR3 loop reads CASSLGLAGGLYEQYF. The CDR3 coding sequence is TGTGCCAGCAGCTTGGGCCTAGCGGGAGGTTTGTACGAGCAGTACTTC.